A single TCR beta chain is shown here with its context. No antigen is known for it. TCRdb's copy holds only in-frame clones and misses some; the assay was immunoSEQ multiplex PCR. The table lists 100,000 to 120,000 clones, around 90% of them singletons, with roughly 7.8% in the top ten. The data were taken from a study of T cell responses to AZD1222 COVID-19 vaccine. Looking at the study overall: The analysis combined second doses at about 4 or about 12 weeks. Study-wide results and limits: Donors in the cohort were predominantly white British and more often female, and clonal diversity was possibly underestimated. When two AZD1222 doses had been given, Spike-specific TCR breadth and depth rose. Along spike, vaccine-associated CD4 TCRs were found throughout, with dominance at 160-218 and 743-854.

The CDR3 totals 15 residues. Germline CDR1 KGHSH, CDR2 LQKENI. V dropped 2 bases and J dropped 10 bases, with 17 bases sitting between them. V and J are TRBV18 and TRBJ1-4; D not certain. The TCR originated in an adult in good health. Sequenced here: peripheral blood, sampled on day 0 of AZD1222 vaccination. Here the CDR3 DNA reads TGTGCCAGCTCACCAGTGGAAGGGAGGTTGGGAAAACTGTTTTTT. It specifies CASSPVEGRLGKLFF.